Listed below are T cell receptor beta chains from one sample, sequenced in a study of cytomegalovirus exposure and HLA in healthy donors. TCRdb's copy holds only in-frame clones and misses some; the assay was immunoSEQ multiplex PCR. The sample consists of 140,000 to 150,000 clones, about 82% of them appearing once. The sequenced sample was PBMCs. All receptors come from a woman in her thirties or forties in good health and CMV-seropositive. Both conserved end residues are part of each CDR3. The order of the fields is V gene, clone size, D gene, J gene, CDR3 protein. A D gene is named only where the DNA matches it firmly. A row's size may be missing; if present it is once, few, many or a size class.

V gene: TRBV5-6
clone size: -
D gene: -
J gene: TRBJ1-2
CDR3 protein: CASSLGHSIYGYTF

V gene: TRBV11-3
clone size: -
D gene: TRBD1
J gene: TRBJ1-1
CDR3 protein: CASSYTRGETEAFF

V gene: TRBV9
clone size: -
D gene: -
J gene: TRBJ2-5
CDR3 protein: CASSLRERGETQYF

V gene: TRBV19
clone size: -
D gene: TRBD1
J gene: TRBJ1-1
CDR3 protein: CASSFPDRVAEAFF

V gene: TRBV28
clone size: -
D gene: TRBD2
J gene: TRBJ2-3
CDR3 protein: CAERGGFTDTQYF

V gene: TRBV7-2
clone size: -
D gene: TRBD2
J gene: TRBJ2-1
CDR3 protein: CASSKRLAGVSHNEQFF

V gene: TRBV7-6
clone size: -
D gene: -
J gene: TRBJ2-7
CDR3 protein: CASSLAGLYYEQYF

V gene: TRBV19
clone size: -
D gene: -
J gene: TRBJ2-3
CDR3 protein: CASSLGGGWLSSTDTQYF

V gene: TRBV5-8
clone size: -
D gene: TRBD1
J gene: TRBJ2-3
CDR3 protein: CASSRRWTGGPDTQYF

V gene: TRBV18
clone size: -
D gene: TRBD1
J gene: TRBJ1-2
CDR3 protein: CASSPDRAYGYTF

V gene: TRBV4-3
clone size: -
D gene: TRBD1
J gene: TRBJ1-2
CDR3 protein: CASSQDWLETGNGYTF

V gene: TRBV7-2
clone size: -
D gene: TRBD1
J gene: TRBJ1-4
CDR3 protein: CASSLSAGGSLYEKLFF

V gene: TRBV7-7
clone size: -
D gene: TRBD2
J gene: TRBJ2-7
CDR3 protein: CASSFGTSGSYEQYF

V gene: TRBV4-1
clone size: -
D gene: -
J gene: TRBJ2-2
CDR3 protein: CASSQDMGGTGELFF

V gene: TRBV2
clone size: -
D gene: TRBD1
J gene: TRBJ2-5
CDR3 protein: CASSDNKGTGSETQYF

V gene: TRBV2
clone size: -
D gene: -
J gene: TRBJ1-1
CDR3 protein: CASSESGGSAFF

V gene: TRBV19
clone size: -
D gene: -
J gene: TRBJ1-4
CDR3 protein: CASGPREKLFF

V gene: TRBV9
clone size: -
D gene: TRBD1
J gene: TRBJ2-2
CDR3 protein: CASSSSGTDSGELFF

V gene: TRBV10-3
clone size: -
D gene: TRBD1
J gene: TRBJ2-3
CDR3 protein: CAIGGPPGQGSDTQYF

V gene: TRBV18
clone size: once
D gene: TRBD1
J gene: TRBJ2-7
CDR3 protein: CASSQLDRGAMGEQYF

V gene: TRBV7-9
clone size: once
D gene: TRBD2
J gene: TRBJ2-2
CDR3 protein: CASSWGLAASNTGELFF

V gene: TRBV28
clone size: -
D gene: -
J gene: TRBJ2-1
CDR3 protein: CASREGAGGHNEQFF

V gene: TRBV2
clone size: few
D gene: TRBD2
J gene: TRBJ2-1
CDR3 protein: CASSDVAGGRNEQFF

V gene: TRBV10-3
clone size: once
D gene: -
J gene: TRBJ2-2
CDR3 protein: CAIMARADTGELFF

V gene: TRBV6-5
clone size: -
D gene: -
J gene: TRBJ2-7
CDR3 protein: CASSYSIGVWEQYF

V gene: TRBV13
clone size: -
D gene: TRBD2
J gene: TRBJ2-7
CDR3 protein: CASSLWLAGGPGGDEQYF

V gene: TRBV28
clone size: -
D gene: -
J gene: TRBJ2-3
CDR3 protein: CASRLSGSLAQYF

V gene: TRBV18
clone size: -
D gene: -
J gene: TRBJ2-2
CDR3 protein: CASSLTGSGTGELFF

V gene: TRBV30
clone size: few
D gene: -
J gene: TRBJ1-3
CDR3 protein: CAWSLGGSGNTIYF

V gene: TRBV4-2
clone size: -
D gene: -
J gene: -
CDR3 protein: CASSHPGQSSYEQYF

V gene: TRBV6-5
clone size: -
D gene: TRBD1
J gene: TRBJ2-7
CDR3 protein: CASSSGTGVYEQYF

V gene: TRBV27
clone size: -
D gene: -
J gene: TRBJ1-6
CDR3 protein: CASSSLAGSDSLHF